This record covers a single T cell receptor beta chain. Its cognate antigen is unknown. These data originate in a study of T cell repertoires in cytomegalovirus infection. MiXCR was run by TCRdb on the reads, yielding one entry per CDR3 protein. The sample contains 800,000 to 950,000 distinct CDR3 sequences, 30% to 35% of which appear only once. The CDR3 sequence is 16 residues long. Trimming cost V 1 base and J 0 bases, with 11 bases left between them. From germline, CDR1 is SGHTS and CDR2 YDEGEE. The sequenced sample was cultured CD8+ T cells from PBMCs, obtained from culture after CMV antigen stimulation. The source of this sequence is a human donor in good health (CMV status not recorded). Some clones in this sample may be carry-over from other donors' samples. V is TRBV5-8 and J is TRBJ1-3, with D tentatively TRBD1 (5 bases). CDR3 residues: CASSLRGTLSGNTIYF. Written as DNA, the CDR3 is TGTGCCAGCAGCTTGCGAGGGACTCTCTCTGGAAACACCATATATTTT. Full variable domain (missing parts from reference TRBV5-8 and TRBJ1-3): EAGVTQSPTHLIKTRGQQATLRCSPISGHTSVYWYQQALGLGLQFLLWYDEGEERNRGNFPPRFSGRQFPNYSSELNVNALELEDSALYLCASSLRGTLSGNTIYFGEGSWLTVV.